This TCR beta chain was identified during a study of identical twins. Findings and limits, study-wide: Twin sharing of out-of-frame TCR alpha was underestimated by models in monozygotic pairs. Beta clonotypes that were abundant in cord blood contained fewer insertions, a pattern absent from memory repertoires.

Between the trimmed V and J ends, which lost 5 bases and 0 bases, there was a span of 13 bases. Germline V lookup: CDR1 MNHNS, CDR2 SASEGT. CDR3 length: 15 residues. The authors used template switching to add a universal primer site and gave cDNA unique molecular identifiers. TCRdb processed the 5' RACE reads anew with MiXCR; each CDR3 protein has one entry. The table includes 350,000 to 450,000 distinct CDR3 sequences, about 18% detected once. With regard to this clonotype: The antigen is undetermined.

The rearrangement joins TRBV6-1 to TRBJ1-1, with D unresolved. The sample consisted of naive T cells sorted from blood. The TCR originated in a man between 50 and 59 years old in good health. The CDR3 here is CASSLSGEMNTEAFF. DNA for the CDR3: TGTGCCAGCAGTCTTTCCGGGGAAATGAACACTGAAGCTTTCTTT.